These 26 T cell receptor beta chains came from one sample sequenced in a study of Ad26.COV2.S vaccination and SARS-CoV-2 variants. Treatment meaning: roughly 18 received Ad26.COV2.S at low or high dose, single or two shots; about 5 received placebo; per-sample allocation not given. Sampling occurred on day 63 after the first vaccine or placebo injection. Assay: immunoSEQ multiplex PCR; the TCRdb copy retains only in-frame clones and omits some. Here the sample spans around 450,000 clones, 80% to 90% being singletons. The source material was peripheral blood, sampled in a trial of Ad26.COV2.S vaccine versus placebo. The receptors here all came from a person between 18 and 65 years old who received the Ad26.COV2.S COVID-19 vaccine or a placebo.

This clone occurred once. V is TRBV7-8 and J is TRBJ2-5, with D perhaps TRBD1 (6 bases). The CDR3 sequence is 13 residues long. Trimming pared 5 bases from V and 2 bases from J, leaving 9 bases between. Germline lookup yields CDR1 SGHVS and CDR2 FQNEAQ. The CDR3, as DNA: TGTGCCAGCAGCCCCGGACAGCAAGAGACCCAGTACTTC. It encodes CASSPGQQETQYF. The whole variable domain, filled in from reference TRBV7-8 and TRBJ2-5, reads GAGVSQSPRYKVAKRGQDVALRCDPISGHVSLFWYQQALGQGPEFLTYFQNEAQLDKSGLPSDRFFAERPEGSVSTLKIQRTQQEDSAVYLCASSPGQQETQYFGPGTRLLVL.

The chain couples TRBV18 to TRBJ1-1, with D possibly being TRBD1 (5 bases). Trimming pared 8 bases from V and 11 bases from J, leaving 15 bases between. Per germline, CDR1 KGHSH and CDR2 LQKENI. The CDR3 is 11 amino acids. The CDR3 nucleotides are TGTGCCAGCGCAGGGCAGGTAGGCGCTTTCTTT. It translates to CASAGQVGAFF.

This clone was found once. V and J are TRBV28 and TRBJ1-5; D is possibly TRBD1 (5 bases). Germline CDR1 and CDR2: MDHEN and SYDVKM. Trimming stripped 7 bases from V and 1 base from J, with 17 bases between. This CDR3 spans 16 amino acids. CDR3 protein: CASTHLRGGSNQPQHF. CDR3 nucleotide sequence: TGTGCCAGCACCCACCTAAGGGGTGGAAGCAATCAGCCCCAGCATTTT. The full variable domain, rest sourced from reference TRBV28 and TRBJ1-5, is DVKVTQSSRYLVKRTGEKVFLECVQDMDHENMFWYRQDPGLGLRLIYFSYDVKMKEKGDIPEGYSVSREKKERFSLILESASTNQTSMYLCASTHLRGGSNQPQHFGDGTRLSIL.

In the case of this clone: A read error may account for a junction end that differs from germline. The rearrangement joins TRBV10-3 to TRBJ1-6, with a tentative D call TRBD1 (5 bases). Germline V lookup: CDR1 ENHRY, CDR2 SYGVKD. The CDR3 has 15 residues. CDR3 coding DNA: TGTGCCATCAGTGAAGCAGGGACCTACAATTCACCCCTCCACTTT. Residues: CAISEAGTYNSPLHF.

The chain recombines TRBV7-2 with TRBJ1-1, with 9 bases fitting TRBD1. The CDR3 is 15 residues long. Trimming took 4 bases from V and 1 from J; bases not matched to a gene: 4. Germline-derived CDR1 and CDR2 are SGHTA and FQGNSA. CDR3 DNA sequence: TGTGCCAGCAGCTCGCGGACAGGGGCGAACACTGAAGCTTTCTTT. As protein: CASSSRTGANTEAFF.

The CDR3 DNA reads TGTGCCAGCAGTTTCCGGGGCACAGATACGCAGTATTTT. Its protein is CASSFRGTDTQYF. The V call is TRBV28, the J call TRBJ2-3, with D uncertain. The germline V and J ends were trimmed by 3 bases and 1 base, with 5 bases remaining between them. This CDR3 contains 13 residues. Per germline, CDR1 MDHEN and CDR2 SYDVKM.

The rearrangement joins TRBV11-2 to TRBJ2-4, with TRBD1 matching over 7 bases. This CDR3 contains 11 residues. The J segment lost 13 bases and the V segment lost 4 bases, leaving 4 bases of the junction unmatched. Per germline, CDR1 SGHAT and CDR2 FQNNGV. In DNA form, the CDR3 reads TGTGCCAGCAGCTATGGACAGGAACAGTACTTC. This codes for CASSYGQEQYF. Together with reference TRBV11-2 and TRBJ2-4, the CDR3 gives the full variable domain: EAGVAQSPRYKIIEKRQSVAFWCNPISGHATLYWYQQILGQGPKLLIQFQNNGVVDDSQLPKDRFSAERLKGVDSTLKIQPAKLEDSAVYLCASSYGQEQYFGAGTRLSVL.

This sequence joins TRBV7-2 and TRBJ1-2; D is possibly TRBD1 (5 bases). The CDR3 covers 14 residues. Germline V CDR1 and CDR2: SGHTA, FQGNSA. V dropped 1 base and J dropped 6 bases, with 12 bases sitting between them. CDR3 sequence: CASSLGQGVHGYTF. The CDR3 region has the DNA TGTGCCAGCAGCTTAGGCCAGGGAGTCCATGGCTACACCTTC.

This clone is a singleton in its sample. V is TRBV7-8 and J is TRBJ1-2, with 11 bases that match TRBD1. CDR3 length: 17 residues. Trimming took 5 bases from V and 4 from J; bases not matched to a gene: 12. The V gene's germline CDR1 is SGHVS and CDR2 FQNEAQ. The CDR3 is CASSTMGQGGFSYGYTF. The CDR3 coding sequence is TGTGCCAGCAGCACTATGGGACAGGGGGGTTTTAGCTATGGCTACACCTTC.

The chain has TRBV7-9 and TRBJ1-4; D ambiguous. CDR3 length: 19 residues. Germline CDR1 is SEHNR and CDR2 is FQNEAQ (reference sequence). Trimming cost V 5 bases and J 3 bases, with 25 bases left between them. The CDR3: CASSTTPRHSKAANEKLFF. The CDR3 nucleotides are TGTGCCAGCAGCACCACCCCTCGACATTCGAAGGCGGCTAATGAAAAACTGTTTTTT. The entire variable domain, with the rest obtained from reference TRBV7-9 and TRBJ1-4, is as follows: DTGVSQNPRHKITKRGQNVTFRCDPISEHNRLYWYRQTLGQGPEFLTYFQNEAQLEKSRLLSDRFSAERPKGSFSTLEIQRTEQGDSAMYLCASSTTPRHSKAANEKLFFGSGTQLSVL.

The chain joins TRBV6-6 to TRBJ2-3; either TRBD1 or TRBD2 may fit D (5 bases each). The ends were cut back, 5 bases at V and 7 bases at J, with 10 bases in the middle. Germline V gene data show CDR1 as MNHNY and CDR2 as SVGAGI (reference sequence). This CDR3 is built from 12 residues. CDR3 DNA sequence: TGTGCCAGCAGTGAGAGGGGTTATACGCAGTATTTT. It codes for CASSERGYTQYF.

The V and J genes are TRBV10-3 and TRBJ1-4, with TRBD1 as a possible D gene (5 bases). Between the trimmed V and J ends, which lost 10 bases and 8 bases, there was a span of 17 bases. The CDR3 covers 13 residues. The germline CDR1 and CDR2 sequences are ENHRY and SYGVKD. CDR3 residues: CATRMEGREKLFF. The CDR3 nucleotides read TGTGCCACGCGCATGGAGGGGAGAGAAAAACTGTTTTTT.

The V and J genes are TRBV7-2 and TRBJ2-2; 7 nucleotides agree with TRBD1. The CDR3 has 16 amino acids. V lost 4 bases to trimming and J lost 0 bases; unmatched junction nucleotides: 5. Germline-derived CDR1 and CDR2 are SGHTA and FQGNSA. This CDR3 is CASSSYRGANTGELFF. CDR3 DNA: TGTGCCAGCAGCTCTTACAGGGGCGCGAACACCGGGGAGCTGTTTTTT.

On this clone: Within the sample, other DNA sequences also encode this same CDR3. This chain joins TRBV20-1 and TRBJ1-2; no clear D. Germline-derived CDR1 and CDR2 are DFQATT and SNEGSKA (reference sequence). Trimming shortened V by 5 bases and J by 5 bases, and 3 bases separated the two germline ends. The CDR3 contains 9 residues. CDR3 sequence: CSARYGYTF. In nucleotides, the CDR3 is TGCAGTGCTCGTTATGGCTACACCTTC.

The chain uses TRBV4-3 and TRBJ1-1; D is unresolved. This CDR3 is built from 11 residues. Germline lookup yields CDR1 LGHNA and CDR2 YSLEER. V gave up 1 base and J gave up 7 bases, with 4 bases separating them. The CDR3 loop reads CASSQGGEAFF. The CDR3 DNA is TGCGCCAGCAGCCAAGGCGGTGAAGCTTTCTTT.

The chain combines TRBV19 with TRBJ1-2; TRBD1 matches at 9 bases. The CDR3 has 13 residues. V gave up 5 bases and J gave up 3 bases; unmatched junction bases: 1. The V gene's germline CDR1 is LNHDA and CDR2 SQIVND (reference sequence). CDR3 bases: TGTGCCAGTAGTGGACAGGGGTACTATGGCTACACCTTC. Translated: CASSGQGYYGYTF.

The chain combines TRBV4-3 with TRBJ1-2; TRBD1 matches at 7 bases. Germline CDR1 and CDR2: LGHNA and YSLEER. Trimming removed 3 bases from V and 4 bases from J; junction bases left unmatched: 14. The CDR3 spans 17 residues. CDR3 amino acids: CASSHDRVTTGGYGYTF. The CDR3 bases are TGCGCCAGCAGCCACGACAGGGTTACCACTGGGGGCTATGGCTACACCTTC.

This sequence joins TRBV4-2 and TRBJ2-3, with unresolved D. CDR1 LGHNA and CDR2 YNFKEQ come from the germline V gene. This CDR3 comprises 17 residues. Trimming removed 4 bases at V and 4 bases at J, with 21 bases between. The CDR3 here is CASSPTTRASISDTQYF. In DNA, the CDR3 is TGTGCCAGCAGCCCAACTACCCGGGCCAGCATTTCAGATACGCAGTATTTT.

The chain uses TRBV5-1 and TRBJ1-1, with D tentatively TRBD1 (6 bases). Germline lookup yields CDR1 SGHRS and CDR2 YFSETQ. V lost 1 base and J 4 bases, leaving 11 bases between the germline ends. CDR3 length: 14 amino acids. DNA of the CDR3: TGCGCCAGCAGCTTGTTGGGACATCTCACTGAAGCTTTCTTT. Protein sequence: CASSLLGHLTEAFF.

V usage is TRBV11-3 and J usage is TRBJ2-1, with D tentatively TRBD2 (5 bases). Germline lookup yields CDR1 SGHNT and CDR2 YENEEA. This CDR3 is 13 amino acids long. V was pared by 4 bases and J by 4 bases, with 8 bases between. For the CDR3, the DNA is TGTGCCAGCAGCTCGACGGGGTACAATGAGCAGTTCTTC. Its protein is CASSSTGYNEQFF.

This clone has just a few counts. This chain connects TRBV6-1 to TRBJ1-5, with 7 bases aligning to TRBD1. There are 16 residues in the CDR3. The V and J ends lost 2 bases and 4 bases, in that order; junction bases with no gene match: 8. Looked up from germline, CDR1 is MNHNS and CDR2 is SASEGT. The CDR3 loop is CASSEYPPTGNQPQHF. In DNA, the CDR3 is TGTGCCAGCAGTGAATACCCCCCGACAGGGAATCAGCCCCAGCATTTT.

The genes are TRBV20-1 and TRBJ2-1; possibly TRBD1 for D (6 bases). Germline loops: CDR1 DFQATT, CDR2 SNEGSKA (reference sequence). Trimming shortened V by 5 bases and J by 3 bases, and 14 bases separated the two germline ends. The CDR3 is 14 amino acids. The CDR3 protein is CSARDRIYYNEQFF. The CDR3 DNA sequence: TGCAGTGCTCGTGACAGGATTTACTACAATGAGCAGTTCTTC.

This chain connects TRBV9 to TRBJ1-2, with 7 positions matching TRBD1. Trimming took 6 bases from V and 7 from J; bases not matched to a gene: 15. CDR3 size: 15 residues. Germline CDR1 reads SGDLS; CDR2 reads YYNGEE. The CDR3 spells CASNNGTAHLSGYTF. The DNA for the CDR3 is TGTGCCAGCAACAATGGGACAGCACATTTGTCTGGCTACACCTTC.

The chain recombines TRBV18 with TRBJ2-5; 7 bases map to TRBD1. The CDR3 contains 13 residues. The V and J ends lost 6 bases and 5 bases, in that order; junction bases with no gene match: 6. From germline, CDR1 is KGHSH and CDR2 LQKENI. The CDR3 loop is CASSRQGGETQYF. In DNA form, the CDR3 reads TGTGCCAGCTCGCGACAGGGCGGGGAGACCCAGTACTTC.

The V gene is TRBV10-3, the J gene TRBJ2-7; TRBD1 matches at 8 bases. CDR1 is ENHRY, CDR2 SYGVKD, per germline. The V and J ends lost 6 bases and 0 bases, in that order; junction bases with no gene match: 4. The CDR3 sequence is 14 residues long. This CDR3 is CAIRGDRSSYEQYF. The DNA for the CDR3 is TGTGCCATCAGGGGGGACAGGAGCTCCTACGAGCAGTACTTC.

This chain uses TRBV15 with TRBJ2-4; D not certain. The CDR3 is made up of 17 amino acids. CDR1 is LNHNV and CDR2 is YYDKDF in the germline V gene (reference sequence). Deletions cut 0 bases from V and 0 bases from J, with 12 bases between. This CDR3 reads CATSRDATELAKNIQYF. CDR3 coding DNA: TGTGCCACCAGCAGAGATGCGACTGAGCTAGCCAAAAACATTCAGTACTTC.